The subject of this entry is one TCR beta chain. Its antigen remains unidentified. Germline loops: CDR1 SGDLS, CDR2 YYNGEE. The V end was cut by 4 bases, the J end by 6 bases, with 10 bases between. This CDR3 spans 13 amino acids. The data are from a study of cytomegalovirus exposure and HLA in healthy donors. Study-wide points: That first-cohort TCR clusters tended to co-occur in the roughly 110 validation repertoires was found in a later analysis. TCR sequences were mostly rare, though some public TCRs occurred in many donors.

This table comes from immunoSEQ multiplex PCR, and its TCRdb copy is limited to in-frame clones, with some not included. This table holds approximately 200,000 clones, over 80% found once. This TCR came from a woman between 18 and 29 years old in good health and CMV-seronegative. Sequencing was performed on PBMCs. The V and J genes are TRBV9 and TRBJ2-2, with unresolved D. The CDR3 nucleotides read TGTGCCAGCAGCTCTTCGAGCGCCGGGGAGCTGTTTTTT. Translated: CASSSSSAGELFF.